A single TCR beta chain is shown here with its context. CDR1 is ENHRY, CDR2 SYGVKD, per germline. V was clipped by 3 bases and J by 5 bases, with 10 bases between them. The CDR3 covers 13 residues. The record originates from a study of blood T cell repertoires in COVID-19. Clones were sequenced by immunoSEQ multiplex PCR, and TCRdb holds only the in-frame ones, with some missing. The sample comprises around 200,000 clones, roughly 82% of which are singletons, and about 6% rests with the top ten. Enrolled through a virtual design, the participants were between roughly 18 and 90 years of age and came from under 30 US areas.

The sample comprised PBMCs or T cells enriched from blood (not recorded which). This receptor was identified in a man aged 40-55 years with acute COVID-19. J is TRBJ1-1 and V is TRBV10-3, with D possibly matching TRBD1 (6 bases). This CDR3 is CAISEQGRTEAFF. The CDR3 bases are TGTGCCATCAGTGAACAGGGTCGGACTGAAGCTTTCTTT.